A single sample is the source of the 20 T cell receptor beta chains below, sequenced in a study of Ad26.COV2.S vaccination and SARS-CoV-2 variants. The data were produced by immunoSEQ multiplex PCR, yet TCRdb's version contains in-frame clones alone and is incomplete. The table lists around 450,000 clones, roughly 87% of them singletons. Noted treatment: over 15 received Ad26.COV2.S at low or high dose, single or two shots; five or six received placebo; per-sample allocation not given. On day 63 after the first injection, vaccine and placebo recipients gave samples. The sample was peripheral blood, taken in a trial of Ad26.COV2.S vaccine versus placebo. These receptors were taken from a person between 18 and 65 years old who received the Ad26.COV2.S COVID-19 vaccine or a placebo.

V is TRBV7-2 and J is TRBJ1-5; unclear D gene. In germline, CDR1 is SGHTA, CDR2 FQGNSA. The length of the CDR3 is 15 residues. The V end was cut by 2 bases, the J end by 3 bases, with 11 bases between. CDR3: CASSLQGLYNQPQHF. CDR3 nucleotide sequence: TGTGCCAGCAGCTTACAAGGACTATACAATCAGCCCCAGCATTTT. The full variable domain, in which reference TRBV7-2 and TRBJ1-5 provide the parts outside the CDR3, is GAGVSQSPSNKVTEKGKDVELRCDPISGHTALYWYRQSLGQGLEFLIYFQGNSAPDKSGLPSDRFSAERTGGSVSTLTIQRTQQEDSAVYLCASSLQGLYNQPQHFGDGTRLSIL.

Points on this clone: Germline and junction disagree at one end, which may indicate a read error. This rearrangement joins TRBV18 to TRBJ1-2; D is ambiguous. The CDR3 runs 13 residues. CDR1 KGHSH and CDR2 LQKENI come from the germline V gene. DNA of the CDR3: TGTGCCAGCTCACCAGAGGCAGAGAGTACCCTTCACTTC. Translated, it gives CASSPEAESTLHF.

This clone was recorded a few times. The rearrangement joins TRBV19 to TRBJ1-5; a possible D gene is TRBD1 (5 bases). Per the germline V gene, CDR1 is LNHDA and CDR2 is SQIVND (reference sequence). The CDR3 covers 16 residues. V lost 3 bases to trimming and J lost 5 bases, with 17 bases between them. CDR3 in DNA: TGTGCCAGTAGTATGTTGGGCGGGACGAAGGATCAGCCCCAGCATTTT. This codes for CASSMLGGTKDQPQHF.

The chain employs TRBV7-2 and TRBJ1-4, with TRBD1 matching over 9 bases. CDR3 length: 18 amino acids. Germline V lookup: CDR1 SGHTA, CDR2 FQGNSA. V dropped 4 bases and J dropped 7; count of bases not matched to a gene: 16. The CDR3 coding sequence is TGTGCCAGCAGCTCGACCTACTATCCGGGACAGGGAGGTGAAAAACTGTTTTTT. It is translated as CASSSTYYPGQGGEKLFF. The complete variable domain, with remaining parts taken from reference TRBV7-2 and TRBJ1-4, reads GAGVSQSPSNKVTEKGKDVELRCDPISGHTALYWYRQSLGQGLEFLIYFQGNSAPDKSGLPSDRFSAERTGGSVSTLTIQRTQQEDSAVYLCASSSTYYPGQGGEKLFFGSGTQLSVL.

The V gene is TRBV3-1 (or the pseudogene TRBV3-2), the J gene TRBJ1-2; 7 positions match TRBD1. In germline, CDR1 is LGHDT, CDR2 YNNKEL (reference sequence). This CDR3 is 15 amino acids long. Trimming took 0 bases from V and 8 from J; bases not matched to a gene: 9. This CDR3 is CASSQDRRGLGGYTF. CDR3 DNA sequence: TGTGCCAGCAGCCAAGATCGGAGGGGGCTGGGAGGCTACACCTTC.

The chain links TRBV4-3 to TRBJ1-4; 7 bases are a match to TRBD1. The V and J ends lost 0 bases and 8 bases, in that order; junction bases with no gene match: 9. The CDR3 contains 16 residues. From germline, CDR1 is LGHNA and CDR2 YSLEER. Written as DNA, the CDR3 is TGCGCCAGCAGCCAAGATCCGGAGGGGGCCGGGGAAAAACTGTTTTTT. It translates to CASSQDPEGAGEKLFF.

The chain couples TRBV2 to TRBJ2-2, with 10 bases fitting TRBD1. The germline V gene encodes CDR1 SNHLY and CDR2 FYNNEI. V lost 7 bases to trimming and J lost 3 bases; unmatched junction nucleotides: 5. This CDR3 has 15 amino acids. The DNA of the CDR3 is TGTGCCAGCACGTGGGACAGGGGCTACACCGGGGAGCTGTTTTTT. Its protein product is CASTWDRGYTGELFF.

Turning to this clone: At one boundary the junction diverges from the germline segment, which might be a read error. The V gene is TRBV5-4, the J gene TRBJ2-3; D ambiguous. This CDR3 is 14 amino acids long. CDR1 and CDR2 from the germline V gene are SGHNT and YYREEE (reference sequence). The CDR3 nucleotides are TGTGCCAGCAGCTCGTCCGTCGGCACGGATACGCAGTATTTT. Its translation is CASSSSVGTDTQYF.

This chain connects TRBV27 to TRBJ2-1; tentatively, D is TRBD1 (6 bases). Trimming took 2 bases from V and 5 from J, leaving 10 bases between them. This CDR3 comprises 14 residues. Germline CDR1 reads MNHEY; CDR2 reads SMNVEV (reference sequence). CDR3 region: CASSLGTLNNEQFF. CDR3 bases: TGTGCCAGCAGTTTAGGGACACTGAACAATGAGCAGTTCTTC.

About this clone itself: Additional DNA sequences in this sample encode the identical CDR3. The chain joins TRBV5-1 to TRBJ1-1, with D possibly matching TRBD1 (5 bases). With 1 base removed from V and 2 bases from J, the gap between germline ends came to 9 bases. The CDR3 length is 14 residues. Germline V CDR1 and CDR2: SGHRS, YFSETQ. The CDR3 region is CASSLRQGNTEAFF. The CDR3 DNA is TGCGCCAGCAGCTTGCGGCAGGGCAACACTGAAGCTTTCTTT.

J is TRBJ2-3 and V is TRBV5-1; D is tentatively TRBD1 or TRBD2 (5 bases each). V was pared by 4 bases and J by 1 base, with 13 bases between. The CDR3 runs to 15 residues. The germline V gene has CDR1 SGHRS and CDR2 YFSETQ. The CDR3 loop is CASSPGPSRTDTQYF. The CDR3 coding sequence is TGCGCCAGCAGCCCGGGACCGTCTCGCACAGATACGCAGTATTTT.

The genes are TRBV18 and TRBJ1-4, with a tentative D call TRBD1 (5 bases). The CDR3 has 15 amino acids. CDR1 KGHSH and CDR2 LQKENI come from the germline V gene. V was trimmed by 3 bases and J by 5 bases, leaving 13 bases between them. CDR3: CASSPGQGGNEKLFF. Written as DNA, the CDR3 is TGTGCCAGCTCACCCGGGCAGGGTGGGAATGAAAAACTGTTTTTT.

This chain joins TRBV7-2 and TRBJ2-7; D possibly corresponds to TRBD1 (5 bases). The V end was cut by 3 bases, the J end by 4 bases, with 10 bases between. This CDR3 has 13 residues. Germline CDR1 SGHTA, CDR2 FQGNSA. CDR3: CASSFGARYEQYF. The CDR3 DNA reads as TGTGCCAGCAGCTTTGGGGCCCGGTACGAGCAGTACTTC.

V and J are TRBV16 and TRBJ2-7, with TRBD1 as a possible D gene (5 bases). Trimming shortened V by 1 base and J by 1 base, and 8 bases separated the two germline ends. Germline V CDR1 and CDR2: KGHSY, FQNENV. There are 14 residues in the CDR3. DNA for the CDR3: TGTGCCAGCAGCCAATATCAGGGATCCTACGAGCAGTACGTC. Protein product: CASSQYQGSYEQYV.

This clone was recorded once. The rearrangement joins TRBV4-1 to TRBJ2-1; TRBD1 matches at 7 bases. The CDR3 totals 15 residues. The ends lost 0 bases at V and 4 bases at J; junction bases unmatched: 3. Germline CDR1 reads MGHRA; CDR2 reads YSYEKL. This CDR3 is CASSQETTGYNEQFF. The CDR3 DNA is TGCGCCAGCAGCCAAGAAACGACAGGGTACAATGAGCAGTTCTTC.

The chain combines TRBV7-2 with TRBJ1-6; weak D call: TRBD1 (5 bases). With 3 bases removed from V and 5 bases from J, the gap between germline ends came to 11 bases. Looked up from germline, CDR1 is SGHTA and CDR2 is FQGNSA. The CDR3 covers 15 residues. The chain's CDR3 is CASSLYGRDNSPLHF. The CDR3 DNA follows: TGTGCCAGCAGCTTGTATGGCAGGGATAATTCACCCCTCCACTTT.

The rearrangement uses TRBV15 and TRBJ1-1, with a weak D call TRBD1 (5 bases). From germline, CDR1 is LNHNV and CDR2 YYDKDF (reference sequence). Trimming pared 3 bases from V and 7 bases from J, leaving 15 bases between. This CDR3 has 14 amino acids. The CDR3 DNA reads as TGTGCCACCAGCAGGGGACCGTCCCTTTTTGAAGCTTTCTTT. Translation gives CATSRGPSLFEAFF.

The gene calls are TRBV19 and TRBJ1-1; a weak D match, TRBD1 (5 bases). Deletions cut 4 bases from V and 10 bases from J, with 19 bases between. The CDR3 contains 14 residues. CDR1 is LNHDA and CDR2 is SQIVND in the germline V gene (reference sequence). This chain's CDR3 is CASSSPGGGLRAFF. The CDR3 nucleotides read TGTGCCAGTAGTAGCCCCGGGGGGGGATTGAGAGCTTTCTTT.

The chain carries TRBV15 and TRBJ1-2, with D uncertain. CDR3 length: 17 amino acids. V lost 1 base, J lost 8 bases, and 23 bases lay in between. The germline V gene has CDR1 LNHNV and CDR2 YYDKDF (reference sequence). The chain's CDR3 is CATSRVSSGNRVKGYTF. CDR3 sequence (DNA): TGTGCCACCAGCAGAGTATCATCGGGGAACCGGGTAAAGGGCTACACCTTC.

The chain is built from TRBV27 and TRBJ2-2, with 8 bases lining up with TRBD1. The germline V gene encodes CDR1 MNHEY and CDR2 SMNVEV (reference sequence). The CDR3 is 14 residues long. J gave up 8 bases and V 7 bases, and 9 bases lay outside the gene matches. CDR3 loop: CASTRTTGAGELFF. The CDR3 coding sequence is TGTGCCAGCACCCGAACGACAGGGGCAGGGGAGCTGTTTTTT.